The following is a T cell receptor beta chain sequence with its context. This specimen comes from a study of blood T cell repertoires in COVID-19. Study context: Material from acute and convalescent COVID-19 was sourced from the United States, Italy and Spain.

Study processing details: Scientists estimated how many nucleated cells there were by amplifying reference gene primers. TCRdb's copy holds only in-frame clones and misses some; the assay was immunoSEQ multiplex PCR. The DNA was the basis for D and trimming; V, J and clone size are from that table. The table lists about 220,000 clones, more than 65% of them singletons. CDR1 and CDR2 from the germline V gene are MDHEN and SYDVKM. CDR3 length: 11 amino acids. V shed 5 bases and J shed 13 bases, with 14 bases lying between them. Sequencing was done on a sample of peripheral blood. The clonotype was recovered from a woman in her sixties with acute or convalescent COVID-19. V gene TRBV28 combines with J gene TRBJ1-2; possibly TRBD1 for D (6 bases). CDR3 DNA: TGTGCCAGCAGTACAGGGTCGGTGAGCACCTTC. Its translation is CASSTGSVSTF.